The clone carrying this T cell receptor (beta chain) was seen a handful of times. The data are from a study of human T cells and chemical hapten exposure. The library tagged individual cDNA molecules with unique molecular identifiers. TCRdb reprocessed the RACE reads via MiXCR and lists one record per CDR3 protein. In the table there are just under 60,000 distinct CDR3 sequences, under 15% of which are singletons. Trimming removed 5 bases from V and 4 bases from J; junction bases left unmatched: 4. This CDR3 region has 13 residues. The germline V gene encodes CDR1 SGHTA and CDR2 FQGNSA. Regarding time point: patch test 3, about 24 weeks after DPC sensitization. Treatment in this sample: therapeutic diphenylcyclopropenone sensitization with weekly scalp DPC. Participating donors were patients with alopecia, aged 18 to 70 years, considered appropriate candidates for DPC.

The source is a young man with alopecia areata. Some clones in this sample may be carry-over from other donors' samples. The sample consisted of whole blood, taken in connection with sensitization to the hapten diphenylcyclopropenone (DPC). The J gene is TRBJ1-1, the V gene TRBV7-2; TRBD1 matches at 7 bases. DNA of the CDR3: TGTGCCAGCAGCCAGAGACAGGGCACTGAAGCTTTCTTT. It is translated as CASSQRQGTEAFF.